The present T cell receptor beta chain was sequenced within a study of T-cell memory formation after mild COVID-19. Study-wide background: The TCR clusters were mostly specific to one donor. Study observations and caveats: CD4+ bias marked clones expanding day 15 to 37, unlike balanced contracting clones. Pre-infection memory carried some responding clones, suggesting that cross-reactive memory joined.

On this clonotype itself: Antigen specificity is unknown.

Looked up from germline, CDR1 is MNHNY and CDR2 is SVGAGI (reference sequence). This CDR3 spans 13 amino acids. Trimming cost V 6 bases and J 3 bases, with 12 bases left between them. 5'RACE primed from the constant segment yielded TCR alpha and TCR beta cDNA libraries bearing sample barcodes and UMIs. Each CDR3 protein is one row after TCRdb ran MiXCR on the 5' RACE reads. The data hold about half a million distinct CDR3 sequences, with over 15% observed a single time. The chain combines TRBV6-6 with TRBJ2-7, with D possibly TRBD1 on 5 matching bases. The sequencing sample was made of PBMCs or a T cell subset sorted from them (not recorded which). This TCR was recovered from an adult woman who had mild COVID-19 (a few samples of this study predate the infection). Cell type and time point are not known. The CDR3 protein is CASSNPDSYEQYF. CDR3 coding DNA: TGTGCCAGCAGCAATCCCGACAGCTACGAGCAGTACTTC.